This TCR beta chain is from a study of blood T cell repertoires in COVID-19. Study as a whole: Italy, Spain and the United States were the sources of the convalescent and acute COVID-19 samples. In each case, the material was cDNA or gDNA derived from T cells, B-cell-depleted T cells, or PBMCs.

This CDR3 is built from 16 residues. With V trimmed by 0 bases and J by 4 bases, 7 bases remained unmatched. The V gene's germline CDR1 is SGHTA and CDR2 FQGNSA. Authors' processing steps: Amplification from reference gene primers served as the basis for estimated nucleated cell counts. Repertoires were generated with immunoSEQ multiplex PCR, while TCRdb's copy carries only in-frame clones and drops some. V and J calls and clone size come straight from that table; D and trimming were deduced from the DNA. The table shows 55,000 to 75,000 clones, with around 80% occurring only once. The J gene is TRBJ1-2, the V gene TRBV7-2; the match to TRBD1 covers 8 bases. Sequenced material: peripheral blood. The clonotype comes from a human donor in a cohort sampled during active COVID-19. The CDR3 loop is CASSLAMTGDSYGYTF. The CDR3 DNA reads TGTGCCAGCAGCTTAGCGATGACAGGGGACTCCTATGGCTACACCTTC.